These T cell receptor beta chains were read from a single sample in a study of blood T cell repertoires in COVID-19. Using immunoSEQ multiplex PCR, the repertoire was profiled, and TCRdb retains in-frame clones only, with some absent. The sample consists of roughly 230,000 clones, about 88% of them appearing once. Sequenced material: peripheral blood. The receptor set was obtained from a middle-aged woman who had recovered from COVID-19. CDR3s include the opening cysteine and the closing phenylalanine or tryptophan. A D gene is named only where the DNA matches it firmly. For some rows the clone size is stated as once, few or many, or as a class when expanded; others skip it.

>TRBJ1-2|NA|NA|TRBV11-3
TGTGCCAGCGGTCAGTGGGGCCCCTATGGCTACACCTTC
CASGQWGPYGYTF
>TRBJ2-5|NA|NA|TRBV9
TGTGCCAGCAGCGTAGGGGGAGGACAAGAGACCCAGTACTTC
CASSVGGGQETQYF
>TRBJ1-6|NA|NA|TRBV3-1/TRBV3-2
TGTGCCAGCCGACAGAATTATAATTCACCCCTCCACTTT
CASRQNYNSPLHF
>TRBJ2-7|NA|TRBD2|TRBV18
TGTGCCAGCTCACCACAGGCGGGGGGCGATTACGAGCAGTACTTC
CASSPQAGGDYEQYF
>TRBJ1-1|NA|NA|TRBV5-6
TGTGCCAGCAGCCCAACAGGGATCAACACTGAAGCTTTCTTT
CASSPTGINTEAFF
>TRBJ1-4|NA|NA|TRBV19
TGTGCCAGTAGTCCACAGGGTACAAGAACTAATGAAAAACTGTTTTTT
CASSPQGTRTNEKLFF
>TRBJ2-1|NA|TRBD2|TRBV5-1
TGCGCCAGCAGCTTGGCTAGCGGGAGGGCCGTTTTCGATGAGCAGTTCTTC
CASSLASGRAVFDEQFF
>TRBJ1-2|many|NA|TRBV6-5
TGTGCCAGCAGTTACACGGGTGACTATGGCTACACCTTC
CASSYTGDYGYTF
>TRBJ2-3|NA|TRBD2|TRBV29-1
TGCAGCGTTCGCTCTAGCGGGAGGCGGGCAGATACGCAGTATTTT
CSVRSSGRRADTQYF
>TRBJ2-1|NA|TRBD2|TRBV3-1/TRBV3-2
TGTGCCAGCAGCCAAGCCCGGGCGCTAGCGGGAGTCTACAATGAGCAGTTCTTC
CASSQARALAGVYNEQFF
>TRBJ1-2|NA|NA|TRBV14
TGTGCCAGCAGCCAAAGGACAGACCATGGCTACACCTTC
CASSQRTDHGYTF
>TRBJ2-1|NA|TRBD2|TRBV4-1
TGCGCCAGCAGCCAGAGGGCTAGCGGGAGTACTGATGAGCAGTTCTTC
CASSQRASGSTDEQFF
>TRBJ2-2|NA|NA|TRBV28
TGTGCCAGCAGTTTAATACAGGGAAGGGGCGGGGAGCTGTTTTTT
CASSLIQGRGGELFF
>TRBJ2-5|NA|NA|TRBV6-6
TGTGCCAGCAGTTACCAGCGGGCTGAACAAGAGACCCAGTACTTC
CASSYQRAEQETQYF
>TRBJ2-2|NA|TRBD1|TRBV9
TGTGCCAGCAGCGCGAATGCCGGGACAGGGGCCGGGGAGCTGTTTTTT
CASSANAGTGAGELFF
>TRBJ1-1|NA|NA|TRBV19
TGTGCCAGTAGCCCCAGGGGCCGCCGGGAAACTGAAGCTTTCTTT
CASSPRGRRETEAFF
>TRBJ1-1|NA|NA|TRBV2
TGTGCCAGCAGCTGGAGGTCCACTGAAGCTTTCTTT
CASSWRSTEAFF
>TRBJ2-3|NA|NA|TRBV3-1/TRBV3-2
TGTGCCAGCAGCCAACTAGACACAGATACGCAGTATTTT
CASSQLDTDTQYF
>TRBJ1-2|NA|NA|TRBV3-1/TRBV3-2
TGTGCCAGCAGCCAAGACGGGGGGGTGAACTATGGCTACACCTTC
CASSQDGGVNYGYTF
>TRBJ1-1|NA|NA|TRBV19
TGTGCCAGTAGTATAGCAAGTTCGGGCACTGAAGCTTTCTTT
CASSIASSGTEAFF
>TRBJ1-6|once|TRBD1|TRBV9
TGTGCCAGCAGCGTAAGGGGGCACGATTCACCCCTCCACTTT
CASSVRGHDSPLHF
>TRBJ2-3|once|TRBD2|TRBV7-9
TGTGCCACCACCTGGTCGCGGGGGGCTAGCACAGATACGCAGTATTTT
CATTWSRGASTDTQYF
>TRBJ2-7|NA|NA|TRBV7-2
TGTGCCAGCAGCCCCGGTCTGAACGAGCAGTACTTC
CASSPGLNEQYF
>TRBJ2-1|few|TRBD2|TRBV7-9
TGTGCCAGCAGCTCCTCTCTTAGCGGGGGGCCCCATAGTGAGCAGTTCTTC
CASSSSLSGGPHSEQFF
>TRBJ1-2|NA|TRBD1|TRBV2
TGTGCCAGCAGTGAACAGGGGGGTGACTATGGCTACACCTTC
CASSEQGGDYGYTF
>TRBJ2-7|NA|TRBD2|TRBV2
TGTGCCGGGGGGACTAGCGGACTTGGGGAGCAGTACTTC
CAGGTSGLGEQYF
>TRBJ1-1|NA|TRBD1|TRBV5-1
TGCGCCAGCAGCCCGGAACAGGGGAAAGCTTTCTTT
CASSPEQGKAFF
>TRBJ2-1|NA|TRBD2|TRBV24-1
TGTGCCACCAGTGATTTGTCGGCTAGCGGGAGCAATGAGCAGTTCTTC
CATSDLSASGSNEQFF
>TRBJ1-5|NA|NA|TRBV12-3/TRBV12-4
TGTGCCAGCAGTCCCCAAGAGCAGCCCCAGCATTTT
CASSPQEQPQHF
>TRBJ2-1|NA|TRBD2|TRBV6-4
TGTGCCAGGAATCGCGCGGGAGTTTATGAGCAGTTCTTC
CARNRAGVYEQFF
>TRBJ2-7|NA|NA|TRBV2
TGTGCCAGCAGTGAATCCCAAGGCACAGGGCGGGAGCAGTACTTC
CASSESQGTGREQYF